The T cell receptor (beta chain) under discussion was sequenced for a study of T cells after yellow fever vaccination. This clonotype was counted many times. The V and J ends lost 5 bases and 6 bases respectively, with 17 bases between them. Germline V gives CDR1 DFQATT, CDR2 SNEGSKA (reference sequence). This CDR3 comprises 13 residues. TCRdb processed the 5' RACE reads anew with MiXCR; each CDR3 protein has one entry. The sample has around 310,000 distinct CDR3 sequences, less than 4.5% seen once. The sequence derives from a man aged 18 to 30 who received the YFV17D yellow fever vaccine. The chain joins TRBV20-1 to TRBJ2-7; D perhaps matches TRBD2 (6 bases). Sequenced material: PBMCs, taken on the day of the yellow fever booster vaccination. The CDR3 DNA reads TGCAGTGCTCTCGGGGGTCCCAGCTTCGAGCAGTACGTC. This sequence encodes CSALGGPSFEQYV.